The TCR beta chain described here comes from a study of blood T cell repertoires in COVID-19. For the study at large: The United States, Italy and Spain provided the acute and convalescent COVID-19 samples. The analysed material was cDNA or gDNA that came from T cells, B-cell-depleted T cells, or PBMCs.

This CDR3 spans 15 amino acids. J gave up 0 bases and V 4 bases, and 6 bases lay outside the gene matches. Germline V gene data show CDR1 as SQVTM and CDR2 as ANQGSEA. The protocol was immunoSEQ multiplex PCR, while the TCRdb copy is restricted to in-frame clones and leaves out a portion. The table records approximately 140,000 clones, approximately 84% of them present only once. This clonotype was obtained from a woman of 80 years or more in a cohort sampled during active or convalescent COVID-19. Sequenced: peripheral blood. The J gene is TRBJ2-1, the V gene TRBV29-1; TRBD2 aligns across 7 bases. CDR3 amino acids: CSVVWGGSSYNEQFF. The CDR3 region has the DNA TGCAGCGTTGTTTGGGGGGGGAGCTCCTACAATGAGCAGTTCTTC.